This T cell receptor beta chain was profiled in a study of human T cells and chemical hapten exposure. Stated time point: pre-sensitization, week 0. The treatment here: therapeutic diphenylcyclopropenone sensitization with weekly scalp DPC. This clonotype came up many times. V was cut by 6 bases and J by 6 bases, with 14 bases left in between. The CDR3 consists of 14 residues. The germline V gene has CDR1 MNHEY and CDR2 SVGEGT. TCRdb processed the RACE reads anew with MiXCR; each CDR3 protein has one entry. Of 200,000 to 300,000 distinct CDR3 sequences listed, about 9% were seen once; the top ten hold over 2%.

This specimen was whole blood, taken in connection with sensitization to the hapten diphenylcyclopropenone (DPC). The J gene is TRBJ2-2, the V gene TRBV6-2 or TRBV6-3; D is perhaps TRBD2 (5 bases). The receptor was isolated from a woman aged 40 to 55 with alopecia areata. Some clones in this sample may be carry-over from other donors' samples. The CDR3 sequence is CASSPVQEAGELFF. The CDR3 DNA reads as TGTGCCAGCAGCCCAGTTCAGGAGGCCGGGGAGCTGTTTTTT.